This TCR beta chain stems from a study of T-cell memory formation after mild COVID-19. Study conclusions and caveats: Proof of SARS-CoV-2 specificity was absent for the second-wave clones that crested on day 37. Later expanders leaned CD4+, whereas day 15 to 85 contracting clones were balanced CD4/CD8. Prior to infection, memory already included some responding clones, suggesting cross-reactive memory joined.

The V gene's germline CDR1 is MNHEY and CDR2 SVGEGT. This CDR3 is built from 13 residues. The V and J ends lost 7 bases and 6 bases respectively, with 12 bases between them. Barcoded TCR alpha and TCR beta cDNA libraries with UMIs came from 5'RACE using constant-segment primers. Using its own MiXCR run on the 5' RACE reads, TCRdb lists one record per CDR3 protein. The table shows 200,000 to 250,000 distinct CDR3 sequences, with around 15% occurring only once. In the case of this clonotype: What it recognizes is unknown.

The sequenced sample was PBMCs or a T cell subset sorted from them (not recorded which). The source is a man aged 18 to 35 who had mild COVID-19 (a few samples of this study predate the infection). Cell type and time point are not known. The rearrangement joins TRBV6-2 or TRBV6-3 to TRBJ2-2; possibly TRBD2 for D (6 bases). The CDR3 DNA reads TGTGCCAGCACCCCGCGGGGCCCCGGGGAGCTGTTTTTT. Translation: CASTPRGPGELFF.